This T cell receptor (beta chain) was found in a study of blood T cell repertoires in COVID-19 (dated by TCRdb to about 2020). Concerning the study at large: The collaborator samples originated in the United States, Italy and Spain and spanned the acute and convalescent phases of COVID-19. Nearly every sample came with metadata listing a de-identified subject ID, COVID-19 status, age in years and sex. Where HLA class I and class II types were available, the types were taken from metadata supplied by the sample provider, not from assay-based typing. The prospective study material was composed of cDNA or gDNA derived from T cells, B-cell-depleted T cells, or PBMCs. The samples were drawn from the first 160 participants of the ongoing ImmuneRACE study and from some 1,300 subjects provided by 6 global collaborators. Subjects who had been exposed to COVID-19, were actively infected with it, or had recovered from it provided the deeply sampled blood TCRbeta repertoires that made up the dataset. The repertoires were released in a freely available public database intended as a resource for research on the immune response to SARS-CoV-2.

Each collaborating institution followed its own protocols to collect whole blood in K2EDTA tubes. For TCRbeta analysis, collaborators shipped samples as frozen whole blood, isolated PBMCs, or DNA extracted from either of those sample types. From the cysteine up to the phenylalanine, the CDR3 has a length of 16 residues. Left in the record is the CDR3 DNA by itself, 48 bases read in frame from the first base. CDR1 and CDR2 are read off the germline V gene as LGHNA and YSLEER. Deletion took 0 bases off V and 1 base off J, with a span of 10 bases between the germline ends. Only one count was recorded for this clone. Its antigen target is currently unknown. One base away there is no much larger clone; base qualities are not given. What the study reported, not specific to this receptor: How much clinical and demographic metadata was included differed by source and by participant, and the metadata was provided uncurated.

TCRbeta CDR3 regions were amplified from genomic DNA by means of the immunoSEQ Assay, a bias-controlled multiplex PCR. Under the source paper's analysis protocol: The number of nucleated cells in each sample was estimated by amplification of reference gene primers within the assay. Sequence reads were collapsed and filtered to measure the absolute abundance of every unique TCRbeta CDR3 rearrangement. Productive Simpson clonality was computed per sample as the square root of Simpson's diversity index over productive rearrangements. TCRdb limited this immuneACCESS table to in-frame rearrangements with V and J called. A share of clones is missing; checked studies link under half to unresolved V genes, and the rest is unexplained. V, J and clone size are taken as reported in that table, and D and trimming were inferred from the DNA itself. The sample table holds more than 200,000 clones, of which 86% were seen once. The biggest ten clones account for just under 2% of the sample.

The chain couples TRBV4-3 to TRBJ1-3, with the D gene too uncertain to name. What was sequenced was peripheral blood. The sequence came from a man younger than 40 with active or convalescent COVID-19. The sequenced DNA: TGCGCCAGCAGCCAAGATTTAACCGGGTCTGGAAACACCATATATTTT. Translated, it reads CASSQDLTGSGNTIYF.